This T cell receptor beta chain stems from a study of regulatory T cells in long-lasting Graves disease. This clonotype was picked up many times. As yet, its antigen is unknown. Sequencing libraries for TCR beta were prepared with iRepertoire HTBI primers and Arm-PCR of CDR3 regions. TCRdb called the multiplex PCR reads again in MiXCR, with one record for every CDR3 protein. Of approximately 540,000 distinct CDR3 sequences in the sample, approximately 12% were seen once. Regarding the study as a whole: Favored gene segments in persistent disease were TRBV28, TRBJ1-2 and TRBJ2-5.

Time point denoted: newly diagnosed GD, antithyroid drugs for less than 3 months. The TCR library used RNA extracted from PBMCs. Looked up from germline, CDR1 is LGHNT and CDR2 is FRNRAP. This CDR3 region has 13 residues. Trimming took 3 bases from V and 10 from J; bases not matched to a gene: 4. The same data also contributed to another study, on T cells in Graves' hyperthyroidism and ophthalmopathy. That report notes: Most thyroid clonotypes that were expanded above 0.001 also turned up in blood.

This specimen consisted of peripheral blood mononuclear cells (PBMCs), obtained at new diagnosis, from a patient treated with antithyroid drugs. The receptor was derived from a woman aged 25 to 45 with Graves disease. The chain employs TRBV12-5 and TRBJ1-1; 11 bases agree with TRBD1. The CDR3 region has the DNA TGTGCTAGTGGTTTCGGACAGGGGGCACGAGCTTTCTTT. Protein: CASGFGQGARAFF.